The 26 T cell receptor beta chains presented below share a single source sample, sequenced in a study of CD8 T cells in Susac syndrome. RNA amounts of roughly 0.45 to 1 ug underwent reverse transcription with random hexamers. A single record per CDR3 protein comes from TCRdb applying MiXCR to the immunoSEQ multiplex PCR reads. The table includes some 300,000 distinct CDR3 sequences, 85% detected once. The source material was CD8+ T cells from PBMCs. These receptor sequences come from a human donor with multiple sclerosis.

V and J are TRBV6-6 and TRBJ2-7; 9 bases are shared with TRBD2. V lost 7 bases and J lost 3; bases outside the gene matches: 13. Germline V CDR1 and CDR2: MNHNY, SVGAGI (reference sequence). The CDR3 runs to 16 residues. The CDR3 protein is CASMGWVAGEVYEQYF. The CDR3 nucleotides read TGTGCCAGCATGGGGTGGGTAGCGGGGGAGGTCTACGAGCAGTACTTC.

The J gene is TRBJ1-2, the V gene TRBV12-3 or TRBV12-4; 9 bases fit TRBD1. J gave up 4 bases and V 4 bases, and 10 bases lay outside the gene matches. The CDR3 contains 16 residues. The CDR3, as DNA: TGTGCCAGCAGTTCGACCTTGACAGGGGGAAGCTATGGCTACACCTTC. It yields the protein CASSSTLTGGSYGYTF.

V gene TRBV7-9 combines with J gene TRBJ1-1, with D perhaps TRBD1 (6 bases). The germline V gene encodes CDR1 SEHNR and CDR2 FQNEAQ (reference sequence). This CDR3 spans 14 amino acids. Trimming removed 5 bases at V and 5 bases at J, with 15 bases between. This chain's CDR3 is CASSTPGEGTEAFF. The CDR3 region has the DNA TGTGCCAGCAGCACACCAGGGGAGGGGACTGAAGCTTTCTTT.

The chain carries TRBV7-9 and TRBJ2-7; 10 positions match TRBD2. The ends lost 1 base at V and 0 bases at J; junction bases unmatched: 9. The CDR3 length is 18 residues. Germline assignment: CDR1 SEHNR and CDR2 FQNEAQ (reference sequence). The CDR3 protein is CASSLVRTGTSASYEQYF. The DNA of the CDR3 is TGTGCCAGCAGCTTAGTACGCACCGGGACTAGCGCCTCCTACGAGCAGTACTTC.

This clonotype appeared a single time. The V call is TRBV10-2, the J call TRBJ2-7; the D gene is possibly TRBD2 (6 bases). CDR3 length: 14 amino acids. The V end lost 3 bases, the J end lost 3 bases, and 12 bases lay between the germline ends. CDR1 and CDR2 (germline): WSHSY, SAAADI. In nucleotides, the CDR3 is TGCGCCAGCAGTGAATCATGGAGGGACTACGAGCAGTACTTC. Amino acids: CASSESWRDYEQYF.

V is TRBV20-1 and J is TRBJ2-1, with 9 bases aligning to TRBD2. This CDR3 is 16 amino acids long. CDR1 and CDR2 (germline): DFQATT, SNEGSKA (reference sequence). V lost 3 bases and J lost 8; bases outside the gene matches: 14. CDR3: CSASPRAGGPIYEQFF. DNA for the CDR3: TGCAGTGCTAGCCCCAGGGCGGGAGGGCCCATATATGAGCAGTTCTTC.

The chain has TRBV12-3 or TRBV12-4 and TRBJ2-3; 7 bases agree with TRBD2. The CDR3 is made up of 16 amino acids. J was trimmed by 6 bases and V by 6 bases; bases with no gene match: 15. In DNA form, the CDR3 reads TGTGCCAGCAGCTTGAAAGGAGAAGCGGGGCTTGATACGCAGTATTTT. It translates to CASSLKGEAGLDTQYF.

CDR3: CASSFKQTSNEKLFF. CDR3 DNA sequence: TGTGCCAGCAGCTTTAAGCAGACCTCTAATGAAAAACTGTTTTTT. V and J are TRBV7-6 and TRBJ1-4; no firm D call. The CDR3 is made up of 15 amino acids. Trimming removed 3 bases at V and 3 bases at J, with 11 bases between. In germline, CDR1 is SGHVS, CDR2 FNYEAQ.

The V call is TRBV6-1, the J call TRBJ1-3, with unresolved D. CDR1 and CDR2 from the germline V gene are MNHNS and SASEGT. The CDR3 has 16 amino acids. Trimming pared 5 bases from V and 4 bases from J, leaving 18 bases between. This CDR3 reads CASSQGRVPPGNTIYF. In nucleotides, the CDR3 is TGTGCCAGCAGTCAAGGTCGGGTTCCGCCGGGAAACACCATATATTTT.

The chain is built from TRBV25-1 and TRBJ1-5; D ambiguous. The CDR3 contains 14 residues. CDR1 and CDR2 from the germline V gene are MGHDK and SYGVNS. V was pared by 1 base and J by 2 bases, with 6 bases between. The CDR3 region is CASSEWWGNQPQHF. CDR3 DNA sequence: TGTGCCAGCAGTGAATGGTGGGGCAATCAGCCCCAGCATTTT.

V is TRBV12-3 or TRBV12-4 and J is TRBJ1-4; D is unclear. This CDR3 comprises 11 residues. The V gene lost 8 bases and the J gene lost 7 bases, with 8 bases spanning the gap. This CDR3 reads CASRSAEKLFF. As DNA, the CDR3 is TGTGCCAGCCGCTCGGCTGAAAAACTGTTTTTT.

V usage is TRBV5-6 and J usage is TRBJ2-7; D remains unclear. Germline V gene sequence: CDR1 SGHDT, CDR2 YYEEEE. Trimming took off 4 bases at V and 5 bases at J, with 10 bases between the two ends. CDR3 length equals 12 residues. Here the CDR3 DNA reads TGTGCCAGCAGCCTTCGTTTCGACGAGCAGTACTTC. It encodes CASSLRFDEQYF.

This clonotype was seen just once. The rearrangement links TRBV28 to TRBJ2-7; 7 bases are shared with TRBD2. CDR1 and CDR2 from the germline V gene are MDHEN and SYDVKM. This CDR3 has 14 amino acids. Trimming at V came to 4 bases and at J to 3 bases, leaving 6 bases not matched to a gene. CDR3 sequence: CASSSGGGSYEQYF. The CDR3 DNA reads as TGTGCCAGCAGTTCAGGCGGCGGGAGCTACGAGCAGTACTTC.

The genes are TRBV11-2 and TRBJ2-7, with 9 positions matching TRBD1. Germline V gene lookup returns CDR1 SGHAT and CDR2 FQNNGV. The trim removed 4 bases at V and 3 bases at J, leaving 7 bases unmatched. This CDR3 spans 15 amino acids. The CDR3 loop reads CASSSWDRESYEQYF. Written as DNA, the CDR3 is TGTGCCAGCAGCTCCTGGGACAGGGAAAGCTACGAGCAGTACTTC.

J is TRBJ1-5 and V is TRBV5-1; D possibly corresponds to TRBD1 (5 bases). Trimming took 3 bases from V and 2 from J, leaving 12 bases between them. The CDR3 covers 15 residues. Per germline, CDR1 SGHRS and CDR2 YFSETQ. The DNA for the CDR3 is TGCGCCAGCAGCTCGGGAGTGGGGGGCAATCAGCCCCAGCATTTT. The encoded protein is CASSSGVGGNQPQHF. Drawing the rest from reference TRBV5-1 and TRBJ1-5, the complete variable domain is KAGVTQTPRYLIKTRGQQVTLSCSPISGHRSVSWYQQTPGQGLQFLFEYFSETQRNKGNFPGRFSGRQFSNSRSEMNVSTLELGDSALYLCASSSGVGGNQPQHFGDGTRLSIL.

The gene calls are TRBV28 and TRBJ2-1; D is unresolved. The ends were cut back, 2 bases at V and 0 bases at J, with 8 bases in the middle. CDR1 and CDR2 (germline): MDHEN, SYDVKM. This CDR3 is built from 15 residues. DNA of the CDR3: TGTGCCAGCAGTTTAGAAGGGTTCTCCTACAATGAGCAGTTCTTC. As protein: CASSLEGFSYNEQFF.

The genes are TRBV7-9 and TRBJ2-7; tentative D call: TRBD2 (6 bases). Germline V gene sequence: CDR1 SEHNR, CDR2 FQNEAQ (reference sequence). CDR3 length equals 15 residues. Trimming left V 5 bases short and J 2 bases short, with 16 bases between. DNA for the CDR3: TGTGCCAGCAGCCCGATCAAGCGGGCTACCTACGAGCAGTACTTC. This translates into CASSPIKRATYEQYF. The full variable domain, rest sourced from reference TRBV7-9 and TRBJ2-7, is DTGVSQNPRHKITKRGQNVTFRCDPISEHNRLYWYRQTLGQGPEFLTYFQNEAQLEKSRLLSDRFSAERPKGSFSTLEIQRTEQGDSAMYLCASSPIKRATYEQYFGPGTRLTVT.

This clonotype was found a few times. This sequence joins TRBV28 and TRBJ2-3; 9 bases are a match to TRBD2. Germline CDR1 and CDR2: MDHEN and SYDVKM. The CDR3 spans 15 residues. The trim removed 5 bases at V and 1 base at J, leaving 4 bases unmatched. CDR3 sequence (DNA): TGTGCCAGCAGTACCTTAGCGGGGGGCACAGATACGCAGTATTTT. This sequence encodes CASSTLAGGTDTQYF. Full variable domain (outside the CDR3, taken from reference TRBV28 and TRBJ2-3): DVKVTQSSRYLVKRTGEKVFLECVQDMDHENMFWYRQDPGLGLRLIYFSYDVKMKEKGDIPEGYSVSREKKERFSLILESASTNQTSMYLCASSTLAGGTDTQYFGPGTRLTVL.

CDR3 DNA: TGTGCCAGCAGCTCTAGGACAGGGTCCTACAATGAGCAGTTCTTC. Its translation is CASSSRTGSYNEQFF. The chain employs TRBV5-6 and TRBJ2-1, with 8 bases matching TRBD1. In germline, CDR1 is SGHDT, CDR2 YYEEEE. After removal of 3 bases from V and 1 base from J, the junction contained 3 bases not matched to a gene. This CDR3 spans 15 amino acids.

The chain uses TRBV16 and TRBJ1-2; tentative D call: TRBD1 (6 bases). This CDR3 comprises 19 residues. Trimming removed 0 bases at V and 2 bases at J, with 22 bases between. Looked up from germline, CDR1 is KGHSY and CDR2 is FQNENV. The DNA for the CDR3 is TGTGCCAGCAGCCAATCGGGCGGGGGCCTCCTGTCAGGCAACTATGGCTACACCTTC. This codes for CASSQSGGGLLSGNYGYTF. The full variable domain, completed using reference TRBV16 and TRBJ1-2, is GEEVAQTPKHLVRGEGQKAKLYCAPIKGHSYVFWYQQVLKNEFKFLISFQNENVFDETGMPKERFSAKCLPNSPCSLEIQATKLEDSAVYFCASSQSGGGLLSGNYGYTFGSGTRLTVV.

The CDR3 region has the DNA TGTGCCAGCAGCCGCCGCCCCGAAGGGGTCCACGAGCAGTACTTC. Residues: CASSRRPEGVHEQYF. This chain connects TRBV6-5 to TRBJ2-7, with TRBD1 as a possible D gene (5 bases). The germline V gene encodes CDR1 MNHEY and CDR2 SVGAGI. V was clipped by 6 bases and J by 5 bases, with 20 bases between them. The CDR3 consists of 15 residues.

The V call is TRBV4-1, the J call TRBJ1-1; TRBD1 is a possible D gene (5 bases). V lost 2 bases and J 1 base, leaving 8 bases between the germline ends. Germline V gives CDR1 MGHRA, CDR2 YSYEKL. There are 14 residues in the CDR3. This CDR3 reads CASSQTQENTEAFF. CDR3 DNA sequence: TGCGCCAGCAGCCAAACACAGGAGAACACTGAAGCTTTCTTT.

This chain uses TRBV6-6 with TRBJ1-5; D is unresolved. This CDR3 is built from 12 residues. V lost 1 base, J lost 7 bases, and 5 bases lay in between. Germline V gene lookup returns CDR1 MNHNY and CDR2 SVGAGI (reference sequence). CDR3 in amino acids: CASSYLTQPQHF. The CDR3 DNA reads TGTGCCAGCAGTTACTTAACCCAGCCCCAGCATTTT.

The chain has TRBV20-1 and TRBJ2-7, with D tentatively TRBD1 (7 bases). Germline V lookup: CDR1 DFQATT, CDR2 SNEGSKA (reference sequence). The CDR3 consists of 15 residues. Trimming cost V 7 bases and J 0 bases, with 19 bases left between them. The CDR3 protein is CSGAAGTVVSYEQYF. CDR3 coding DNA: TGCAGTGGGGCCGCGGGGACAGTAGTCTCCTACGAGCAGTACTTC.

The CDR3 region has the DNA TGCGCCAGCAGCCATGGGCCTTTGTACTCCTACGAGCAGTACTTC. This codes for CASSHGPLYSYEQYF. The rearrangement uses TRBV4-3 and TRBJ2-7; D is uncertain. CDR1 LGHNA and CDR2 YSLEER come from the germline V gene. CDR3 length: 15 amino acids. Trimming left V 3 bases short and J 0 bases short, with 12 bases between.

This rearrangement joins TRBV6-5 to TRBJ1-1; D is possibly TRBD1 (5 bases). Germline lookup yields CDR1 MNHEY and CDR2 SVGAGI. The CDR3 is 15 residues long. Trimming took 2 bases from V and 0 from J, leaving 10 bases between them. CDR3 DNA: TGTGCCAGCAGTTACCCGCCGGGGGTGAACACTGAAGCTTTCTTT. Its protein is CASSYPPGVNTEAFF.